This T cell receptor beta chain derives from a study of blood T cell repertoires in COVID-19. About the research overall: The origin of the acute and convalescent COVID-19 samples was the United States, Italy and Spain. Sample material is recorded as cDNA or gDNA derived from T cells, B-cell-depleted T cells, or PBMCs.

Under the authors' procedure: Reference gene primers were amplified, and this amplification served to estimate nucleated cell counts. The data were produced by immunoSEQ multiplex PCR, yet TCRdb's version contains in-frame clones alone and is incomplete. The V and J calls and clone size are taken from that table; D and trimming were inferred from the DNA. The repertoire holds 240,000 or so clones, with roughly 79% as singletons. This CDR3 region has 14 residues. Per the germline V gene, CDR1 is KGHSH and CDR2 is LQKENI. The V and J ends lost 2 bases and 9 bases, in that order; junction bases with no gene match: 5.

Material for sequencing was peripheral blood. The sequence derives from an elderly woman with COVID-19, enrolled during active disease. This chain links TRBV18 with TRBJ2-1, with 9 nucleotides matching TRBD1. The CDR3 sequence is CASSPLDRGGEQFF. As DNA, the CDR3 is TGTGCCAGCTCACCATTGGACAGGGGTGGTGAGCAGTTCTTC. Supplemented by reference TRBV18 and TRBJ2-1, the full variable domain reads NAGVMQNPRHLVRRRGQEARLRCSPMKGHSHVYWYRQLPEEGLKFMVYLQKENIIDESGMPKERFSAEFPKEGPSILRIQQVVRGDSAAYFCASSPLDRGGEQFFGPGTRLTVL.